Listed below are T cell receptor beta chains from one sample, sequenced in a study of T cells after yellow fever vaccination. TCRdb passed the 5' RACE reads through MiXCR, listing each CDR3 protein once. Of under 400,000 distinct CDR3 sequences in the sample, approximately 12% were seen once. The source material was CD4+ T cells sorted from PBMCs, sampled 15 days after the yellow fever booster vaccination. These receptors originate from a man between 18 and 29 years old who received the YFV17D yellow fever vaccine. Each CDR3 is given with its conserved first and last residue. A D gene is named only where the DNA matches it firmly. A clone size is listed for some rows: how often the clone was seen (once, few, many), or a class if it is expanded.

J	V	D	size	DNA	CDR3
TRBJ2-7	TRBV25-1	NA	many	TGTGCCAGCAGTGAATATCGGGGTGAGCAGTACTTC	CASSEYRGEQYF
TRBJ2-3	TRBV7-2	NA	few	TGTGCCAGCAGCCTGGTGGCCCCCGGGGCAGGGATAGATACGCAGTATTTT	CASSLVAPGAGIDTQYF
TRBJ2-5	TRBV20-1	NA	NA	TGCAGTGCCGACGGACCCGGCGGGGAGACCCAGTACTTC	CSADGPGGETQYF
TRBJ2-3	TRBV6-1	TRBD1	many	TGTGCCAGCAGTGAAGTGCCTGGACAGGGCACAGATACGCAGTATTTT	CASSEVPGQGTDTQYF
TRBJ2-7	TRBV15	NA	NA	TGTGCCACCAGCAGAGATGCTCGGAGCTACGAGCAGTACTTC	CATSRDARSYEQYF
TRBJ2-5	TRBV2	NA	few	TGTGCCAGCAGGAACTGGGGGCCTCGGGAGACCCAGTACTTC	CASRNWGPRETQYF
TRBJ2-1	TRBV7-3	NA	few	TGTGCCAGCAGCTCCCTCGGGGCAGAATACAATGAGCAGTTCTTC	CASSSLGAEYNEQFF
TRBJ2-1	TRBV6-2/TRBV6-3	TRBD2	few	TGTGCCAGCAGTTACCGCCTTCCCGGGGGGAGCCCACTGAATGAGCAGTTCTTC	CASSYRLPGGSPLNEQFF
TRBJ2-5	TRBV6-5	NA	many	TGTGCCAGCAGTAGATCGACCCGGTGGGAGACCCAGTACTTC	CASSRSTRWETQYF
TRBJ2-5	TRBV5-1	TRBD2	NA	TGCGCCAGCAGCTTAACGGCGGGGGTTTCATTAGAGACCCAGTACTTC	CASSLTAGVSLETQYF
TRBJ1-5	TRBV20-1	NA	NA	TGCAGTGCAAAGCGGGGGATTAGCAATCAGCCCCAGCATTTT	CSAKRGISNQPQHF
TRBJ2-3	TRBV9	TRBD2	NA	TGTGCCAGCAGCGTATTGAGCGGGGTGCGCACAGATACGCAGTATTTT	CASSVLSGVRTDTQYF
TRBJ1-1	TRBV10-3	NA	few	TGTGCCATCAGTGAGTCGGAAGGGGGGAACACTGAAGCTTTCTTT	CAISESEGGNTEAFF
TRBJ2-5	TRBV11-2	TRBD1	few	TGTGCCAGCAGCCCCGGGGACAGGCTCCAAGAGACCCAGTACTTC	CASSPGDRLQETQYF
TRBJ2-5	TRBV3-1	TRBD2	many	TGTGCCAGCAGCCAAGATCTTACTAGCGGGGGGCGGACCCAGTACTTC	CASSQDLTSGGRTQYF
TRBJ2-2	TRBV5-4	TRBD2	NA	TGTGCCAGCAGACCGGGGGGGACCGGTAACTCCGGGGAGCTGTTTTTT	CASRPGGTGNSGELFF
TRBJ2-1	TRBV29-1	NA	many	TGCAGCGTTGAGGCGGGGGCCTCGGGGAGCTACAATGAGCAGTTCTTC	CSVEAGASGSYNEQFF
TRBJ1-2	TRBV7-2	NA	NA	TGTGCCAGCAGTGCAGGGAGGGAGCTTATAGGCTACACCTTC	CASSAGRELIGYTF
TRBJ1-4	TRBV18	NA	few	TGTGCCAGCTCCCTAAGTTCGCTCGGGATTTACGAAAAACTGTTTTTT	CASSLSSLGIYEKLFF
TRBJ2-2	TRBV19	NA	NA	TGTGCCAGTTCCAGAGGAAGTCAGGGAGGCACCGGGGAGCTGTTTTTT	CASSRGSQGGTGELFF
TRBJ1-6	TRBV7-2	NA	few	TGTGCCAGCAGCTTCTTACAGGGAAATTCACCCCTCCACTTT	CASSFLQGNSPLHF
TRBJ2-3	TRBV20-1	TRBD2	few	TGCAGTGCTAGAGATGCGGGGGGACTTTCTAGCACAGATACGCAGTATTTT	CSARDAGGLSSTDTQYF
TRBJ2-1	TRBV7-3	NA	many	TGTGCCAGCAGCTTACGTGGTGGGCGGTTTGGAGATGAGCAGTTCTTC	CASSLRGGRFGDEQFF
TRBJ2-5	TRBV10-3	TRBD2	few	TGTGCCATCAGTGATTGGGGCAGCGGGGAAGAGACCCAGTACTTC	CAISDWGSGEETQYF
TRBJ1-2	TRBV29-1	NA	few	TGCAGCGTTAATGGACGGAACTATGGCTACACCTTC	CSVNGRNYGYTF